The clone carrying this T cell receptor beta chain was detected only a few times. Original data processing: Estimation of nucleated cell counts was performed using reference gene primer amplification. Method: immunoSEQ multiplex PCR; TCRdb's copy keeps in-frame clones and lacks some. The V and J calls and the clone size are those of that table, but D and trimming were determined from the DNA. The sample lists fewer than 120,000 clones, 76% occurring once. Germline CDR1 and CDR2: MNHEY and SVGAGI. Trimming took 3 bases from V and 0 from J, leaving 9 bases between them. The CDR3 extends over 15 amino acids. This sample was included in a study of blood T cell repertoires in COVID-19. Study-wide context: COVID-19 samples from acute and convalescent phases originated in the United States, Italy and Spain. T cells, B-cell-depleted T cells, or PBMCs provided the cDNA or gDNA that served as material.

The TCR was taken from a woman older than 75 with acute or convalescent COVID-19. The chain is built from TRBV6-5 and TRBJ1-3; the D gene is possibly TRBD1 (6 bases). The sequenced sample was peripheral blood. The CDR3 protein is CASSYGGASGNTIYF. CDR3 bases: TGTGCCAGCAGTTATGGGGGGGCCTCTGGAAACACCATATATTTT.